These 28 T cell receptor beta chains were sequenced from one sample in a study of blood T cell repertoires in COVID-19. The method was immunoSEQ multiplex PCR; TCRdb's version includes in-frame clones alone and lacks a portion of them. The profile shows 190,000 or so clones, approximately 87% of them singletons. What was sequenced was peripheral blood. The receptors here all came from a woman between 18 and 29 years old who had recovered from COVID-19.

This chain uses TRBV7-2 with TRBJ2-1; perhaps TRBD1 as D (6 bases). In germline, CDR1 is SGHTA, CDR2 FQGNSA. The length of the CDR3 is 12 residues. V was pared by 4 bases and J by 8 bases, with 9 bases between. The CDR3 nucleotides read TGTGCCAGCAGCTACAGGGTCGATGAGCAGTTCTTC. Its translation is CASSYRVDEQFF.

The chain joins TRBV15 to TRBJ2-5; 8 bases match TRBD2. V lost 0 bases to trimming and J lost 6 bases; unmatched junction nucleotides: 9. There are 16 residues in the CDR3. Germline V CDR1 and CDR2: LNHNV, YYDKDF (reference sequence). CDR3: CATSRDLGTRRQTQYF. CDR3 nucleotides: TGTGCCACCAGCAGAGATCTTGGGACTAGGAGACAGACCCAGTACTTC. Complete variable domain (other parts from reference TRBV15 and TRBJ2-5): DAMVIQNPRYQVTQFGKPVTLSCSQTLNHNVMYWYQQKSSQAPKLLFHYYDKDFNNEADTPDNFQSRRPNTSFCFLDIRSPGLGDTAMYLCATSRDLGTRRQTQYFGPGTRLLVL.

The chain links TRBV4-3 to TRBJ2-3, with no clear D. From germline, CDR1 is LGHNA and CDR2 YSLEER. Trimming pared 1 base from V and 6 bases from J, leaving 14 bases between. The CDR3 has 15 amino acids. The CDR3, as DNA: TGCGCCAGCAGCCAAGGACTTATGATCGCCGATACGCAGTATTTT. Amino acids: CASSQGLMIADTQYF.

The rearrangement links TRBV5-1 to TRBJ1-6; 7 bases are shared with TRBD1. This CDR3 is 14 amino acids long. Germline values: CDR1 SGHRS, CDR2 YFSETQ. Trimming cost V 3 bases and J 7 bases; bases outside gene matches: 4. The CDR3, as DNA: TGCGCCAGCAGCTACGGACAGGAGAATTCACCCCTCCACTTT. Protein product: CASSYGQENSPLHF.

This CDR3 is CSAGTAGNQPQHF. DNA for the CDR3: TGCAGCGCTGGGACGGCGGGGAATCAGCCCCAGCATTTT. This chain joins TRBV29-1 and TRBJ1-5; maybe TRBD1 (5 bases). With 7 bases removed from V and 4 bases from J, the gap between germline ends came to 14 bases. Germline CDR1 SQVTM, CDR2 ANQGSEA. The CDR3 is 13 amino acids.

V and J are TRBV27 and TRBJ1-2; 8 bases line up with TRBD1. In germline, CDR1 is MNHEY, CDR2 SMNVEV (reference sequence). V was pared by 6 bases and J by 8 bases, with 8 bases of the junction left unmatched. The CDR3 length is 13 residues. Written as DNA, the CDR3 is TGTGCCAGCAGCCCTACCGGGACAGGAGGCTACACCTTC. Encoded protein: CASSPTGTGGYTF.

The chain combines TRBV19 with TRBJ2-7; D may be TRBD1 (5 bases). V was clipped by 1 base and J by 2 bases, with 12 bases between them. This CDR3 contains 15 residues. CDR1 and CDR2 from the germline V gene are LNHDA and SQIVND (reference sequence). CDR3 protein: CASSIGVDSTYEQYF. CDR3 nucleotide sequence: TGTGCCAGTAGTATAGGGGTCGACAGTACCTACGAGCAGTACTTC.

The chain links TRBV27 to TRBJ2-3, with D possibly matching TRBD2 (5 bases). This CDR3 spans 14 amino acids. V lost 7 bases, J lost 5 bases, and 16 bases lay in between. Germline CDR1 is MNHEY and CDR2 is SMNVEV (reference sequence). This CDR3 reads CASTSLIMGDTQYF. CDR3 sequence (DNA): TGTGCCAGCACTAGCCTGATAATGGGAGATACGCAGTATTTT.

V usage is TRBV6-5 and J usage is TRBJ1-1, with 9 bases that match TRBD1. The germline gives CDR1 MNHEY, CDR2 SVGAGI. This CDR3 comprises 15 residues. Unmatched junction bases numbered 9, after V lost 6 bases and J lost 4 bases. CDR3 region: CASSDGQGKFTEAFF. The CDR3 bases are TGTGCCAGCAGCGACGGACAGGGGAAGTTCACTGAAGCTTTCTTT.

This chain uses TRBV5-4 with TRBJ2-4; D is undetermined. V lost 4 bases and J lost 15, with 20 bases in between. In germline, CDR1 is SGHNT, CDR2 YYREEE (reference sequence). This CDR3 is built from 13 residues. The CDR3 DNA reads as TGTGCCAGCAGCCTAACTGCGTCGTCAAATCCGTACTTC. Translated: CASSLTASSNPYF. Variable domain in full (rest from reference TRBV5-4 and TRBJ2-4): ETGVTQSPTHLIKTRGQQVTLRCSSQSGHNTVSWYQQALGQGPQFIFQYYREEENGRGNFPPRFSGLQFPNYSSELNVNALELDDSALYLCASSLTASSNPYFGAGTRLSVL.

In DNA, the CDR3 is TGTGCCAGCAGTTATAGCGGGGGGGCCAATGAGCAGTTCTTC. It is translated as CASSYSGGANEQFF. This chain uses TRBV6-6 with TRBJ2-1, with 11 bases lining up with TRBD2. This CDR3 region has 14 residues. CDR1 and CDR2 (germline): MNHNY, SVGAGI (reference sequence). V lost 3 bases and J lost 6; bases outside the gene matches: 1.

The chain recombines TRBV10-3 with TRBJ1-4; D unresolved. The V gene's germline CDR1 is ENHRY and CDR2 SYGVKD. Trimming left V 8 bases short and J 5 bases short, with 12 bases between. The CDR3 spans 13 residues. CDR3 in amino acids: CAIAGETNEKLFF. In nucleotides, the CDR3 is TGTGCCATCGCGGGCGAGACGAATGAAAAACTGTTTTTT.

The chain links TRBV7-9 to TRBJ2-2, with D possibly being TRBD1 (6 bases). Germline CDR1 is SEHNR and CDR2 is FQNEAQ (reference sequence). The CDR3 has 14 amino acids. Trimming took off 11 bases at V and 0 bases at J, with 13 bases between the two ends. The DNA of the CDR3 is TGTGCCTCCCAACGGGACACGAACACCGGGGAGCTGTTTTTT. Translated, it gives CASQRDTNTGELFF.

The chain uses TRBV24-1 and TRBJ2-1, with 10 positions matching TRBD2. The germline gives CDR1 KGHDR, CDR2 SFDVKD. The ends lost 5 bases at V and 5 bases at J; junction bases unmatched: 8. This CDR3 has 16 amino acids. In DNA form, the CDR3 reads TGTGCCACCAGTGGTCTTAGCGGGGGGTTAGACAATGAGCAGTTCTTC. It yields the protein CATSGLSGGLDNEQFF.

In nucleotides, the CDR3 is TGCGCCAGCAGCTTAAATCTAGGAGATACGCAGTATTTT. This translates into CASSLNLGDTQYF. The chain joins TRBV5-1 to TRBJ2-3, with D unresolved. The CDR3 extends over 13 amino acids. Trimming removed 2 bases at V and 5 bases at J, with 9 bases between. Germline V gene lookup returns CDR1 SGHRS and CDR2 YFSETQ.

CDR3 nucleotide sequence: TGTGCCAGCAGCAACAGACAGGGGGCAGTTGGTAATTCACCCCTCCACTTT. Translated, it gives CASSNRQGAVGNSPLHF. The rearrangement uses TRBV7-9 and TRBJ1-6; 10 nucleotides align to TRBD1. Per the germline V gene, CDR1 is SEHNR and CDR2 is FQNEAQ (reference sequence). Trimming cost V 5 bases and J 6 bases; bases outside gene matches: 10. The CDR3 is 17 residues long.

This rearrangement joins TRBV6-4 to TRBJ2-1, with TRBD2 identical over 12 bases. This CDR3 is built from 15 residues. J was trimmed by 7 bases and V by 4 bases; bases with no gene match: 5. Germline V gene sequence: CDR1 MRHNA, CDR2 SNTAGT. In nucleotides, the CDR3 is TGTGCCAGCAGTGGACTAGCGGGAGCAGGGAATGAGCAGTTCTTC. Translating gives CASSGLAGAGNEQFF.

The chain joins TRBV7-9 to TRBJ1-2, with D maybe TRBD1 (6 bases). CDR1 and CDR2 (germline): SEHNR, FQNEAQ (reference sequence). Trimming removed 5 bases at V and 6 bases at J, with 16 bases between. CDR3 length: 14 residues. The CDR3 DNA reads as TGTGCCAGCAGCCCCGACGGGGGGCATGATGGCTACACCTTC. Translated, it gives CASSPDGGHDGYTF.

V is TRBV13 and J is TRBJ2-1; 10 positions agree with TRBD2. Germline values: CDR1 PRHDT, CDR2 FYEKMQ (reference sequence). V lost 0 bases and J lost 7; bases outside the gene matches: 12. The CDR3 extends over 18 amino acids. CDR3 nucleotide sequence: TGTGCCAGCAGCTTAGGCCGGATAGCGGGGGGCCAGAGGAATGAGCAGTTCTTC. This encodes CASSLGRIAGGQRNEQFF.

This clone was seen a handful of times. The CDR3, as DNA: TGTGCCAGCAGCGTAGTAGCTTGGGGACTAGCGGGGGCCGGGGAGCTGTTTTTT. Encoded protein: CASSVVAWGLAGAGELFF. This rearrangement joins TRBV9 to TRBJ2-2; TRBD2 matches 14 bases. Trimming took 0 bases from V and 6 from J; bases not matched to a gene: 7. Germline values: CDR1 SGDLS, CDR2 YYNGEE. The CDR3 extends over 18 amino acids.

For the CDR3, the DNA is TGTGCCTGGAGACAGGGGGGGACTGAAGCTTTCTTT. This gives the protein CAWRQGGTEAFF. The J gene is TRBJ1-1, the V gene TRBV30, with 8 nucleotides matching TRBD1. J was trimmed by 5 bases and V by 3 bases; bases with no gene match: 2. The CDR3 spans 12 residues. In germline, CDR1 is GTSNPN, CDR2 SVGIG (reference sequence).

This chain connects TRBV7-2 to TRBJ1-2; D is undetermined. The CDR3 covers 15 residues. The germline V gene has CDR1 SGHTA and CDR2 FQGNSA. V was trimmed by 1 base and J by 0 bases, leaving 9 bases between them. The CDR3 is CASSLGQFSNYGYTF. Here the CDR3 DNA reads TGTGCCAGCAGCTTAGGGCAGTTTTCTAACTATGGCTACACCTTC.

The rearrangement links TRBV4-3 to TRBJ2-1; a weak D match, TRBD2 (5 bases). The CDR3 is made up of 11 amino acids. Germline V gene sequence: CDR1 LGHNA, CDR2 YSLEER. Between the trimmed V and J ends, which lost 7 bases and 11 bases, there was a span of 12 bases. In DNA form, the CDR3 reads TGCGCCAGCATCGAACCGGGAAAGCAGTTCTTC. Its translation: CASIEPGKQFF.

This clone turned up a few times. This chain links TRBV3-1 (or the pseudogene TRBV3-2) with TRBJ2-5; D gene unclear. V was shortened by 0 bases and J by 0 bases, with 8 bases between the two germline ends. The CDR3 runs 15 residues. Germline loops: CDR1 LGHDT, CDR2 YNNKEL (reference sequence). This chain's CDR3 is CASSQDGQDQETQYF. DNA of the CDR3: TGTGCCAGCAGCCAAGATGGGCAGGACCAAGAGACCCAGTACTTC.

This clone was observed a single time. V and J are TRBV24-1 and TRBJ2-3; 9 nucleotides match TRBD2. The ends lost 4 bases at V and 2 bases at J; junction bases unmatched: 9. Germline V gives CDR1 KGHDR, CDR2 SFDVKD. CDR3 length: 17 amino acids. The CDR3 protein is CATSEPLGGRDTDTQYF. The DNA of the CDR3 is TGTGCCACCAGTGAGCCGTTGGGCGGGAGGGACACAGATACGCAGTATTTT.

This rearrangement joins TRBV6-5 to TRBJ2-2, with a tentative D call TRBD2 (5 bases). Germline assignment: CDR1 MNHEY and CDR2 SVGAGI. Trimming cost V 6 bases and J 4 bases, with 6 bases left between them. The CDR3 totals 12 residues. The CDR3 DNA reads as TGTGCCAGCAGCGGGGTCACCGGGGAGCTGTTTTTT. Amino acids: CASSGVTGELFF.

V and J are TRBV11-2 and TRBJ1-2, with a weak D call TRBD1 (6 bases). The germline V gene encodes CDR1 SGHAT and CDR2 FQNNGV. The CDR3 totals 14 residues. V was shortened by 4 bases and J by 4 bases, with 13 bases between the two germline ends. CDR3 amino acids: CASSSAGTIYGYTF. DNA of the CDR3: TGTGCCAGCAGCTCGGCCGGGACAATCTATGGCTACACCTTC. Full variable domain (rest looked up from reference TRBV11-2 and TRBJ1-2): EAGVAQSPRYKIIEKRQSVAFWCNPISGHATLYWYQQILGQGPKLLIQFQNNGVVDDSQLPKDRFSAERLKGVDSTLKIQPAKLEDSAVYLCASSSAGTIYGYTFGSGTRLTVV.

This chain links TRBV6-1 with TRBJ1-3, with D maybe TRBD1 (6 bases). This CDR3 comprises 15 residues. Deletions cut 3 bases from V and 2 bases from J, with 11 bases between. Germline CDR1 and CDR2: MNHNS and SASEGT. The CDR3: CASSDRGIAGNTIYF. As DNA, the CDR3 is TGTGCCAGCAGTGACAGGGGAATAGCTGGAAACACCATATATTTT.